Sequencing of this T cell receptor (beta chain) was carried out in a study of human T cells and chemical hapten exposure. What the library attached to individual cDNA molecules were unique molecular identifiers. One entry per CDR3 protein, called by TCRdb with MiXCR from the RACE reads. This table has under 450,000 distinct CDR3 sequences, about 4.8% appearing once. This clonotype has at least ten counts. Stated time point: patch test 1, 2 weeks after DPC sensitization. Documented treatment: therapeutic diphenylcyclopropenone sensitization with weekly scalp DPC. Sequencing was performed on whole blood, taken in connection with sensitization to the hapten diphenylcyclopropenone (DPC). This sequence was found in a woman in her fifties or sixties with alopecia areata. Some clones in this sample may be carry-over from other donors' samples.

The CDR3 sequence: CASSSGVVEQYF. The CDR3 nucleotides read TGTGCCAGCAGTTCAGGGGTCGTCGAGCAGTACTTC. The chain links TRBV7-9 to TRBJ2-7; D possibly corresponds to TRBD1 (6 bases). Trimming shortened V by 6 bases and J by 6 bases, and 12 bases separated the two germline ends. This CDR3 spans 12 amino acids. Germline V gene data show CDR1 as SEHNR and CDR2 as FQNEAQ (reference sequence). The complete variable domain, with remaining parts taken from reference TRBV7-9 and TRBJ2-7, reads DTGVSQNPRHKITKRGQNVTFRCDPISEHNRLYWYRQTLGQGPEFLTYFQNEAQLEKSRLLSDRFSAERPKGSFSTLEIQRTEQGDSAMYLCASSSGVVEQYFGPGTRLTVT.